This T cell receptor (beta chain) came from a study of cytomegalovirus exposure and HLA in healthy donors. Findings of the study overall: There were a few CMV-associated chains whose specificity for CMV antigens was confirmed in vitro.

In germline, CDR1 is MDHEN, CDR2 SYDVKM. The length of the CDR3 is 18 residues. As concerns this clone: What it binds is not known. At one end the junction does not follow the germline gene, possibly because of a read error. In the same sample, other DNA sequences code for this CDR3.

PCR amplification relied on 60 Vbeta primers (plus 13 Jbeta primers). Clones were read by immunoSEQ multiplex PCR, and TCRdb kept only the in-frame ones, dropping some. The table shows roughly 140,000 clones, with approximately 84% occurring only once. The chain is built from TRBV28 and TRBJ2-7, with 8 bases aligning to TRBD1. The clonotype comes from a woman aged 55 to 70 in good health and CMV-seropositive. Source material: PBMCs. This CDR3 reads CASSSDRDPVLAFYEHYF. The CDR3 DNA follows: TGTGCCAGCAGCTCGGACAGGGATCCAGTTTTAGCCTTCTACGAGCATTACTTC.